This TCR beta chain derives from a study of identical twins. General study results and limits: Zero-insertion analyses might be partly confounded by invariant T cells like MAIT and iNKT. Abundant beta clonotypes from cord blood had fewer insertions, unlike memory repertoires, which showed none. Within monozygotic twins, out-of-frame TCR alpha sharing was underestimated by the models.

The ends lost 4 bases at V and 6 bases at J; junction bases unmatched: 10. The germline V gene encodes CDR1 SGHAT and CDR2 FQNNGV. CDR3 size: 17 residues. The authors used template switching to add a universal primer site and gave cDNA unique molecular identifiers. TCRdb itself ran the 5' RACE reads through MiXCR, one entry per CDR3 protein. The repertoire holds approximately 260,000 distinct CDR3 sequences, with roughly 13% as singletons. This clonotype was observed a few times. Its matching antigen is unknown. The material sequenced was memory (CD45RO+) T cells sorted from blood. The TCR originated in a young woman in good health. This chain connects TRBV11-2 to TRBJ2-1; 12 bases are a match to TRBD2. The CDR3 is CASSSPLMTSGSNEQFF. CDR3 coding DNA: TGTGCCAGCAGCTCACCCTTGATGACTAGCGGGAGCAATGAGCAGTTCTTC.